This T cell receptor (beta chain) was documented in a study of blood T cells in healthy people across ages. Study summary: Template switching captured about one barcoded beta molecule per two T cells.

CDR1 and CDR2 from the germline V gene are SQVTM and ANQGSEA. CDR3 length: 14 amino acids. Trimming left V 8 bases short and J 2 bases short, with 18 bases between. Next came a second PCR, run for about 7 to 11 cycles, which used a sample-barcoded 5' primer along with a J-beta primer mix. TCRdb re-called the 5' RACE reads through MiXCR, storing one row per CDR3 protein. The profile covers approximately 1,000,000 distinct CDR3 sequences, with 40% to 55% appearing a single time and 15% to 20% taken by the ten largest. Sequences were obtained from blood. The TCR sequence derives from a woman aged 55-69 years in good health. The rearrangement joins TRBV29-1 to TRBJ1-1, with TRBD1 as a possible D gene (5 bases). For the CDR3, the DNA is TGCAGCCTCACAGGTGTAACGAGTAACACTGAAGCTTTCTTT. Translated, it gives CSLTGVTSNTEAFF.